These T cell receptor beta chains were read from a single sample in a study of T cell repertoires in cytomegalovirus infection. The antigens of these receptors remain unknown. TCRdb itself ran the reads through MiXCR, one entry per CDR3 protein. The sample lists roughly 800,000 distinct CDR3 sequences; about 28% were seen once. This material consisted of cultured CD8+ T cells from PBMCs, taken from culture after CMV antigen stimulation. All receptors come from a human donor in good health (CMV status not recorded). Some clones in this sample may be carry-over from other donors' samples. CDR3s include the opening cysteine and the closing phenylalanine or tryptophan. Each record gives: clone size, D gene, J gene, V gene, CDR3 DNA, CDR3 protein. The D gene is left open where the match is weak. Clone size appears in some rows only: once, few, many, or a class for an expanded clone.

many - TRBJ2-2 TRBV7-2 TGTGCCAGCAGCTTAGCGGTTAGGGACGGGGAGCTGTTTTTT CASSLAVRDGELFF
few - TRBJ1-1 TRBV10-2 TGCGCCAGCAGTGAGGCCTCCGCCAAGGGTGACCAAGCTTTCTTT CASSEASAKGDQAFF
many TRBD1 TRBJ2-5 TRBV7-2 TGTGCCAGCAGCTTAGATAGGGGGCTAGAGACCCAGTACTTC CASSLDRGLETQYF
few - TRBJ2-5 TRBV28 TGTGCCACCCATTCCAGGGAAGAGACCCAGTACTTC CATHSREETQYF
few - TRBJ1-2 TRBV2 TGTGCCAGCAGTGAAGCGGGTCTGCGGACCCTGAACTATGGCTACACCTTC CASSEAGLRTLNYGYTF
- - TRBJ2-1 TRBV6-1 TGTGCCAGCAGTGAAGATCTTCGGAGGGATGAGCAGTTCTTC CASSEDLRRDEQFF
- - TRBJ2-1 TRBV12-3/TRBV12-4 TGTGCCAGCATCTTGAGCGGTGAGCAGTTCTTC CASILSGEQFF
few - TRBJ2-5 TRBV12-3/TRBV12-4 TGTGCCAGCAGTCCTGGACGGACTCCACAAGAGACCCAGTACTTC CASSPGRTPQETQYF
- - TRBJ2-7 TRBV9 TGTGCCAGCAGCGTAGACCACCTCTCAGCTACCTACGAGCAGTACTTC CASSVDHLSATYEQYF
few TRBD1 TRBJ2-1 TRBV6-6 TGTGCCAGCAGTTACCCTAGACAGGGGCCGAGCTCCTACAATGAGCAGTTCTTC CASSYPRQGPSSYNEQFF
few - TRBJ2-3 TRBV2 TGTGCCAGCAGTGTCCGGGACACGCGGACAGATACGCAGTATTTT CASSVRDTRTDTQYF
many TRBD1 TRBJ1-6 TRBV7-2 TGTGCCAGCAGCCGTCACCAGGGGGGGAATTCACCCCTCCACTTT CASSRHQGGNSPLHF
few - TRBJ1-6 TRBV28 TGTGCCAGCAGCGGCACTCGACAGAATACTTCACCCCTCCACTTT CASSGTRQNTSPLHF
- - TRBJ2-1 TRBV5-6 TGTGCCAGCAGCGCCGGACAGCCCAATGAGCAGTTCTTC CASSAGQPNEQFF
few - TRBJ1-2 TRBV7-9 TGTGCCAGCAGCAACCGATTAGGCCCCCCTGGGGCGGGCTATGGCTACACCTTC CASSNRLGPPGAGYGYTF
few - TRBJ1-2 TRBV20-1 TGCAGTGCTAGAGATGTAGGTCGGGAGGGGTTGCATGGCTACACCTTC CSARDVGREGLHGYTF
- - TRBJ1-1 TRBV6-5 TGTGCCAGCAGTTACTCGGTGGCACCAGCTGAAGCTTTCTTT CASSYSVAPAEAFF
- TRBD1 TRBJ1-5 TRBV4-1 TGTGCCAGCAGCCTCACCTACCCCGGGACAGGGGTTAATCAGCCCCAGCATTTT CASSLTYPGTGVNQPQHF
- - TRBJ1-1 TRBV5-1 TGCGCCAGCAGCTTGGTCGGGGACCGCGTTTGGGACACTGAAGCTTTCTTT CASSLVGDRVWDTEAFF
once TRBD1 TRBJ2-1 TRBV7-9 TGTGCCAGCAGGGTGCCTTATACAGGGGAAGGGGTTGGCAATGAGCAGTTCTTC CASRVPYTGEGVGNEQFF
- - TRBJ2-2 TRBV4-1 TGTGCCAGCAGCCAGGAGGCGACCGGGGAGCTGTTTTTT CASSQEATGELFF
few TRBD1 TRBJ1-5 TRBV3-1 TGTGCCAGCAGCCACGGGACAGTCGGCAATCAGCCCCAGCATTTT CASSHGTVGNQPQHF
many - TRBJ1-1 TRBV7-6 TGTGCCAGCAGCTTCGGTGGGGCTGAAGCTTTCTTT CASSFGGAEAFF
- - TRBJ2-2 TRBV4-1 TGCGCCAGCAGCCTATCTATAGGGGGGGACGGGGAGCTGTTTTTT CASSLSIGGDGELFF
- - TRBJ1-5 TRBV14 TGTGCCAGCAGCTTCCGGGTCTTTCCGTATCAGCCCCAGCATTTT CASSFRVFPYQPQHF
few - TRBJ1-2 TRBV24-1 TGTGCCACCAGTGATAGCCCCCCTTTTATGAAAGGCTACACCTTC CATSDSPPFMKGYTF
- - TRBJ2-3 TRBV7-3 TGTGCCAGCAGCTCCCACGGCGGGGGCGATACGCAGTATTTT CASSSHGGGDTQYF
few - TRBJ2-3 TRBV6-2/TRBV6-3 TGTGCCAGCAGTTACTCGTCAGTGCCTAGCACAGATACGCAGTATTTT CASSYSSVPSTDTQYF
- TRBD1 TRBJ1-4 TRBV7-6 TGTGCCAGCAGCGCACGGAGGACAGGGGCGAATGAAAAACTGTTTTTT CASSARRTGANEKLFF
few - TRBJ1-4 TRBV7-9 TGTGCCAGCAGCTTAAGAGCGGGAACGTCGAATGAAAAACTGTTTTTT CASSLRAGTSNEKLFF
many - TRBJ1-2 TRBV7-2 TGTGCCAGCAGCATATCCCCCCAAGGTGGCCTCACCTATGGCTACACCTTC CASSISPQGGLTYGYTF